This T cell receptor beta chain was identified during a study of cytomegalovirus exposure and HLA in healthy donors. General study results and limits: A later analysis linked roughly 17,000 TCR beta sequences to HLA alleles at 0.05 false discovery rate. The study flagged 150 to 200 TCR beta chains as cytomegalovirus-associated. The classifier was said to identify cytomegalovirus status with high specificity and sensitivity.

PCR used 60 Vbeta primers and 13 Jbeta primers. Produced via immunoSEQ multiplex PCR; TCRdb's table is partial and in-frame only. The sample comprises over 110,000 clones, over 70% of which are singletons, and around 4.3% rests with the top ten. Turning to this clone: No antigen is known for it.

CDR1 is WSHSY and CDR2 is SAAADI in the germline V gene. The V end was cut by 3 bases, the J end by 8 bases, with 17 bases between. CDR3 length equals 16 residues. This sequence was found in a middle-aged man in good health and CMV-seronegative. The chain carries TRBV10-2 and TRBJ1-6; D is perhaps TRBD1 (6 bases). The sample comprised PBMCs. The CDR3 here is CASSDRARGWDSPLHF. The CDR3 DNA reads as TGCGCCAGCAGTGATAGGGCCAGGGGTTGGGATTCACCCCTCCACTTT.